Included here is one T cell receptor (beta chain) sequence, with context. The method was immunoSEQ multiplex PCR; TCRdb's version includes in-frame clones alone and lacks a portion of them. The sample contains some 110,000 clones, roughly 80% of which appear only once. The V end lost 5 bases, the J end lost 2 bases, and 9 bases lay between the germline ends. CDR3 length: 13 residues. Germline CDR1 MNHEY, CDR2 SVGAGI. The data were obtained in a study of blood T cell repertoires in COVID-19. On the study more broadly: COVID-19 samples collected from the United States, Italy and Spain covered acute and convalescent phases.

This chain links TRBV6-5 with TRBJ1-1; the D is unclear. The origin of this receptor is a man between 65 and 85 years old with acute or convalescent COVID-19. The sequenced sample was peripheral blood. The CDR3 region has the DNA TGTGCCAGCAGTCCCAGTCCTAACACTGAAGCTTTCTTT. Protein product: CASSPSPNTEAFF.